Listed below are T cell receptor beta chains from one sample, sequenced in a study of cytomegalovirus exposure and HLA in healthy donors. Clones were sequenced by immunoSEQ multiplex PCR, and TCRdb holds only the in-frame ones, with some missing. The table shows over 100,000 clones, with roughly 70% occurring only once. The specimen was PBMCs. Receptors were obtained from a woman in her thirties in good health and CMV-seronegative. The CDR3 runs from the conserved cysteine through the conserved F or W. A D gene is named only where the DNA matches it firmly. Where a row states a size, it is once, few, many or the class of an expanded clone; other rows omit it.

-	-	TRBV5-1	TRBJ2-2	CASSLVSGGTGELFF	TGCGCCAGCAGCTTGGTGTCAGGGGGGACCGGGGAGCTGTTTTTT
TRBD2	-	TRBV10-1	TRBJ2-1	CASSESYTGGQFF	TGCGCCAGCAGTGAGTCCTACACGGGGGGGCAGTTCTTC
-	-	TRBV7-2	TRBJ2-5	CASSLVLDRIETQYF	TGTGCCAGCAGCTTAGTACTGGACAGAATAGAGACCCAGTACTTC
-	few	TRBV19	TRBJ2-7	CASSISDSYYEQYF	TGTGCCAGTAGTATATCCGACAGCTACTACGAGCAGTACTTC
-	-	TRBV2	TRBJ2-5	CASSINREETQYF	TGTGCCAGCAGTATTAACAGAGAAGAGACCCAGTACTTC
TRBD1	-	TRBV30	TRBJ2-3	CAWSFTGGTDTQYF	TGTGCCTGGAGTTTTACAGGGGGCACAGATACGCAGTATTTT
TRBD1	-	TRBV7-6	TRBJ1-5	CASSLRQGAGNQPQHF	TGTGCCAGCAGCCTCCGACAGGGGGCGGGCAATCAGCCCCAGCATTTT
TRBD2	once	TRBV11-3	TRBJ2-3	CASSRGLAGADTQYF	TGTGCCAGCAGCCGAGGACTAGCGGGAGCAGATACGCAGTATTTT
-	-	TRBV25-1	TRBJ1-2	CASSVAADSGYTF	TGTGCCAGCAGTGTGGCGGCAGATTCCGGCTACACCTTC
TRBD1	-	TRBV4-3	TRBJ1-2	CASSQDLIGQGDYGYTF	TGCGCCAGCAGCCAAGATTTAATTGGACAGGGGGACTATGGCTACACCTTC
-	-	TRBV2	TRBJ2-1	CASSGSASSYNEQFF	TGTGCCAGCAGTGGTTCAGCGAGCTCCTACAATGAGCAGTTCTTC
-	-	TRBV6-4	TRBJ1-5	CASSAHRVRDQPQHF	TGTGCCAGCAGTGCCCACAGGGTCCGGGATCAGCCCCAGCATTTT
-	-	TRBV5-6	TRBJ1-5	CASSLRQGSQPQHF	TGTGCCAGCAGCTTGCGGCAGGGATCACAGCCCCAGCATTTT
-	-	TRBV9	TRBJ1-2	CASSVGSGLPNYGYTF	TGTGCCAGCAGCGTAGGTAGTGGACTCCCTAACTATGGCTACACCTTC
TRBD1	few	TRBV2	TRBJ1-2	CASRANPTGEDSGYTF	TGTGCCAGCAGGGCCAACCCGACAGGGGAAGACTCTGGCTACACCTTC
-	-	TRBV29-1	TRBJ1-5	CSAATGLSNQPQHF	TGCAGCGCAGCCACAGGGTTGAGCAATCAGCCCCAGCATTTT
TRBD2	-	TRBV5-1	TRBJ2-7	CASSLASSGSYEQYF	TGCGCCAGCAGCTTGGCCTCTAGCGGGAGCTACGAGCAGTACTTC
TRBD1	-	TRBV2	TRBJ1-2	CAGARGANYGYTF	TGTGCCGGAGCCAGGGGGGCTAACTATGGCTACACCTTC
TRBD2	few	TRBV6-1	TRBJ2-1	CASSESREGRQFF	TGTGCCAGCAGTGAGTCCCGGGAGGGGCGGCAGTTCTTC
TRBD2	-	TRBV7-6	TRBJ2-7	CASTPPAGGSHEQYF	TGTGCCAGCACTCCCCCTGCGGGAGGGTCCCACGAGCAGTACTTC
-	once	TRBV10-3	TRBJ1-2	CAIRAATTNYGYTF	TGTGCCATCAGGGCGGCTACCACTAACTATGGCTACACCTTC
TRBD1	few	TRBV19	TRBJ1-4	CASSLTGVNEKLFF	TGTGCCAGTAGTTTAACAGGGGTAAATGAAAAACTGTTTTTT